Listed below are T cell receptor beta chains from one sample, sequenced in a study of cytomegalovirus exposure and HLA in healthy donors. Sequencing was performed with immunoSEQ multiplex PCR; in TCRdb, only in-frame clones are kept and a portion is missing. The sample contains 100,000 to 150,000 clones, around 77% of which appear only once. Sample: PBMCs. All receptors come from a woman aged 35 to 49 in good health and CMV-seropositive. Both conserved end residues are trimmed from each CDR3. The D gene is left open where the match is weak.

v_gene: TRBV7-6; j_gene: TRBJ2-7; d_gene: -; CDR3aa: ASSPLFDRDYEQY
v_gene: TRBV5-1; j_gene: TRBJ2-1; d_gene: TRBD2; CDR3aa: ASSPGTSREQF
v_gene: TRBV5-4; j_gene: TRBJ1-1; d_gene: -; CDR3aa: ASTNRAPVNTEAF
v_gene: TRBV10-3; j_gene: TRBJ2-3; d_gene: -; CDR3aa: AISEPPRDTQY
v_gene: TRBV9; j_gene: TRBJ2-5; d_gene: TRBD2; CDR3aa: ASSVGELAGEETQY
v_gene: TRBV28; j_gene: TRBJ2-3; d_gene: TRBD2; CDR3aa: ASSKGGTSGKTDTQY
v_gene: TRBV7-2; j_gene: TRBJ1-5; d_gene: -; CDR3aa: ASSLSGGSDQPQH
v_gene: TRBV30; j_gene: TRBJ1-5; d_gene: -; CDR3aa: AWSGTGNQPQH
v_gene: TRBV7-9; j_gene: TRBJ2-1; d_gene: TRBD2; CDR3aa: ASSFSGIIDNEQF
v_gene: TRBV5-1; j_gene: TRBJ2-7; d_gene: TRBD2; CDR3aa: ASSSGTSGYYEQY
v_gene: TRBV5-1; j_gene: TRBJ2-7; d_gene: TRBD1; CDR3aa: ASSSLTGDEQY
v_gene: TRBV6-1; j_gene: TRBJ2-1; d_gene: -; CDR3aa: ASRGSGAGEQF
v_gene: TRBV19; j_gene: TRBJ2-7; d_gene: TRBD2; CDR3aa: ASSATSGSFNEQY
v_gene: TRBV5-1; j_gene: TRBJ2-6; d_gene: -; CDR3aa: ASSLAGVNSGANVLT
v_gene: TRBV14; j_gene: TRBJ1-1; d_gene: TRBD1; CDR3aa: ASSQDLGQMNTEAF
v_gene: TRBV6-5; j_gene: -; d_gene: -; CDR3aa: ASSYLPSASYEQY
v_gene: TRBV21-1; j_gene: TRBJ2-7; d_gene: -; CDR3aa: ASSKTLGLAETYEQY
v_gene: TRBV5-1; j_gene: TRBJ2-7; d_gene: TRBD1; CDR3aa: ASSDRDRAHEQY
v_gene: TRBV2; j_gene: TRBJ2-5; d_gene: -; CDR3aa: ASSEEGRSWETQY
v_gene: TRBV6-5; j_gene: TRBJ2-5; d_gene: TRBD1; CDR3aa: ASSGPTGSVAQY
v_gene: TRBV7-3; j_gene: TRBJ2-1; d_gene: -; CDR3aa: ASSSAYYNEQF
v_gene: TRBV28; j_gene: TRBJ2-2; d_gene: -; CDR3aa: ASSEANTGELF
v_gene: TRBV10-3; j_gene: TRBJ1-1; d_gene: -; CDR3aa: AISERREDTEAF
v_gene: TRBV5-1; j_gene: TRBJ1-2; d_gene: TRBD1; CDR3aa: ASSFGQGDPEGYT
v_gene: TRBV11-2; j_gene: TRBJ2-3; d_gene: TRBD2; CDR3aa: ASSPRGLAATDTQY
v_gene: TRBV11-2; j_gene: TRBJ2-1; d_gene: -; CDR3aa: ASSLDGSPYNEQF
v_gene: TRBV9; j_gene: TRBJ2-2; d_gene: TRBD1; CDR3aa: ASSPQTGYTGEPF
v_gene: TRBV15; j_gene: TRBJ2-1; d_gene: TRBD2; CDR3aa: ATSIRGRALVQF
v_gene: TRBV2; j_gene: TRBJ1-1; d_gene: TRBD1; CDR3aa: ASRGTANTEAF
v_gene: TRBV4-1; j_gene: TRBJ2-2; d_gene: -; CDR3aa: ASSQGWIGVGGGELF
v_gene: TRBV28; j_gene: TRBJ2-2; d_gene: -; CDR3aa: ASSWTVRTGELF
v_gene: TRBV6-1; j_gene: TRBJ2-7; d_gene: TRBD1; CDR3aa: ASRPPGQSYEQY
v_gene: TRBV7-8; j_gene: TRBJ1-4; d_gene: TRBD1; CDR3aa: ASSPEFRGQNEKLF
v_gene: TRBV6-1; j_gene: TRBJ1-4; d_gene: TRBD1; CDR3aa: ASSRTGIDKLF
v_gene: TRBV6-4; j_gene: TRBJ2-2; d_gene: -; CDR3aa: ASSGSGENTGELF
v_gene: TRBV28; j_gene: TRBJ1-4; d_gene: -; CDR3aa: ASSPWAGREKLF
v_gene: TRBV6-5; j_gene: TRBJ1-4; d_gene: -; CDR3aa: ASSYSVAGLEGLF